Presented here are 17 T cell receptor beta chains from one specimen sequenced in a study of shared clonotypes between healthy human individuals. Assay: immunoSEQ multiplex PCR; the TCRdb copy retains only in-frame clones and omits some. This sample has about 1.5 million clones, with 95% to 99% found just once. The sample comprised naive CD4+ T cells sorted from blood. Subset denoted: CD45RA+ positively selected. The receptors stem from a man aged 30 to 39 in good health.

The V call is TRBV21-1, the J call TRBJ2-5; the table's D call of TRBD1 was not tested on the DNA. TRBV21-1 is a recognized pseudogene. The length of the CDR3 is 17 residues. The CDR3, as DNA: TGTGCCAGCTCTCTGGGAGGGGACCTGGACAGGGGTAAGACCCAGTACTTC. Its protein product is CASSLGGDLDRGKTQYF.

The rearrangement joins TRBV11-2 to TRBJ2-7, with D possibly TRBD2 on 6 matching bases. This CDR3 is 14 amino acids long. V lost 5 bases and J 6 bases, leaving 17 bases between the germline ends. Germline CDR1 is SGHAT and CDR2 is FQNNGV. CDR3 in amino acids: CASSQPTSSAEQYF. CDR3 nucleotides: TGTGCCAGCAGCCAGCCGACTAGTTCGGCCGAGCAGTACTTC.

A word on this clone: Within the sample, other DNA sequences also encode this same CDR3. V usage is TRBV15 and J usage is TRBJ2-5; D is unclear. The CDR3 is 13 amino acids. Germline V gene sequence: CDR1 LNHNV, CDR2 YYDKDF (reference sequence). The V gene lost 3 bases and the J gene lost 0 bases, with 5 bases spanning the gap. The CDR3 sequence is CATSRGNQETQYF. Written as DNA, the CDR3 is TGTGCCACCAGCAGGGGAAACCAAGAGACCCAGTACTTC.

V is TRBV14 and J is TRBJ2-2; 10 nucleotides agree with TRBD1. Losses at the gene ends were 2 bases for V and 6 bases for J; bases not matched to a gene: 3. Germline CDR1 and CDR2: SGHDN and FVKESK. The CDR3 has 15 residues. The CDR3 is CASSQRQGAPGELFF. In DNA, the CDR3 is TGTGCCAGCAGCCAAAGACAGGGGGCCCCCGGGGAGCTGTTTTTT. Full variable domain (remainder filled in from reference TRBV14 and TRBJ2-2): EAGVTQFPSHSVIEKGQTVTLRCDPISGHDNLYWYRRVMGKEIKFLLHFVKESKQDESGMPNNRFLAERTGGTYSTLKVQPAELEDSGVYFCASSQRQGAPGELFFGEGSRLTVL.

The chain links TRBV13 to TRBJ2-1; a possible D gene is TRBD1 (5 bases). This CDR3 contains 11 residues. CDR1 is PRHDT, CDR2 FYEKMQ, per germline (reference sequence). V dropped 6 bases and J dropped 10 bases, with 10 bases sitting between them. CDR3: CASSGAREQFF. The CDR3 region has the DNA TGTGCCAGCAGTGGGGCGAGGGAGCAGTTCTTC. The whole variable domain, filled in from reference TRBV13 and TRBJ2-1, reads AAGVIQSPRHLIKEKRETATLKCYPIPRHDTVYWYQQGPGQDPQFLISFYEKMQSDKGSIPDRFSAQQFSDYHSELNMSSLELGDSALYFCASSGAREQFFGPGTRLTVL.

This CDR3 is CASSSDSLANYNEQFF. The CDR3 DNA sequence: TGTGCCAGCAGCTCTGACTCCCTTGCCAACTACAATGAGCAGTTCTTC. The V and J genes are TRBV11-2 and TRBJ2-1; D is unclear. V dropped 4 bases and J dropped 3 bases, with 16 bases sitting between them. This CDR3 comprises 16 residues. Germline V gene data show CDR1 as SGHAT and CDR2 as FQNNGV.

The chain combines TRBV4-3 with TRBJ1-1; 7 positions agree with TRBD1. Germline-derived CDR1 and CDR2 are LGHNA and YSLEER. This CDR3 has 14 residues. The V and J ends lost 2 bases and 8 bases, in that order; junction bases with no gene match: 8. The CDR3 reads CASSQKGGTAEAFF. The CDR3 bases are TGCGCCAGCAGCCAAAAAGGGGGGACAGCAGAAGCTTTCTTT.

J is TRBJ2-7 and V is TRBV7-3, with a weak D call TRBD1 (5 bases). This CDR3 has 13 residues. Deletions cut 11 bases from V and 2 bases from J, with 16 bases between. CDR1 and CDR2 (germline): SGHTA, FQGTGA. CDR3 in DNA: TGTGCCTCCGGGCAGGGCCAAGCCTACGAGCAGTACTTC. Its protein is CASGQGQAYEQYF.

The chain links TRBV19 to TRBJ2-7; D call uncertain. V was trimmed by 3 bases and J by 0 bases, leaving 12 bases between them. The CDR3 spans 15 residues. In germline, CDR1 is LNHDA, CDR2 SQIVND (reference sequence). Written as DNA, the CDR3 is TGTGCCAGTAGTATTGGCGTCGGCCCCTCCTACGAGCAGTACTTC. Translated, it gives CASSIGVGPSYEQYF.

The chain employs TRBV19 and TRBJ2-7; unclear D gene. CDR3 length equals 13 residues. V lost 1 base, J lost 3 bases, and 7 bases lay in between. From germline, CDR1 is LNHDA and CDR2 SQIVND (reference sequence). The CDR3 reads CASSIAIGYEQYF. For the CDR3, the DNA is TGTGCCAGTAGTATAGCTATAGGCTACGAGCAGTACTTC.

Only one count was recorded for this clone. The rearrangement links TRBV5-1 to TRBJ2-5; D is possibly TRBD1 or TRBD2 (6 bases each). Germline assignment: CDR1 SGHRS and CDR2 YFSETQ. V gave up 7 bases and J gave up 2 bases, with 15 bases separating them. The CDR3 has 14 amino acids. The CDR3: CASYGGGKQETQYF. CDR3 DNA: TGCGCCAGCTACGGAGGGGGGAAGCAAGAGACCCAGTACTTC.

This clone was recorded once. The V call is TRBV4-3, the J call TRBJ1-2; TRBD1 agrees at 7 bases. The ends lost 3 bases at V and 7 bases at J; junction bases unmatched: 5. The germline CDR1 and CDR2 sequences are LGHNA and YSLEER. The CDR3 totals 13 residues. CDR3 sequence: CASSQDRYGGYTF. For the CDR3, the DNA is TGCGCCAGCAGCCAGGACAGGTACGGTGGCTACACCTTC.

The rearrangement joins TRBV9 to TRBJ2-2; D unresolved. The V end was cut by 5 bases, the J end by 6 bases, with 11 bases between. The CDR3 is made up of 13 amino acids. Germline V lookup: CDR1 SGDLS, CDR2 YYNGEE. For the CDR3, the DNA is TGTGCCAGCAGTTCCCGCCCCGCCGGGGAGCTGTTTTTT. This sequence encodes CASSSRPAGELFF.

The genes are TRBV6-5 and TRBJ2-7; TRBD1 or TRBD2 may be the D gene (5 bases each). Trimming removed 7 bases at V and 6 bases at J, with 16 bases between. CDR1 and CDR2 from the germline V gene are MNHEY and SVGAGI. There are 13 residues in the CDR3. CDR3 region: CASKTVGRGEQYF. The CDR3 DNA follows: TGTGCCAGCAAGACAGTAGGGAGAGGCGAGCAGTACTTC.

The chain joins TRBV15 to TRBJ2-7, with 7 bases fitting TRBD2. The CDR3 loop spans 17 amino acids. CDR1 is LNHNV and CDR2 is YYDKDF in the germline V gene (reference sequence). The ends lost 3 bases at V and 2 bases at J; junction bases unmatched: 13. The CDR3 here is CATSRGGLRDGAYEQYF. The CDR3 DNA sequence: TGTGCCACCAGCAGGGGGGGGTTAAGGGACGGAGCCTACGAGCAGTACTTC.

On this clone: Other nucleotide sequences in the sample specify the same CDR3. The V gene is TRBV5-4, the J gene TRBJ2-3; D unresolved. From germline, CDR1 is SGHNT and CDR2 YYREEE (reference sequence). This CDR3 is built from 13 residues. The germline V and J ends were trimmed by 4 bases and 0 bases, with 6 bases remaining between them. The CDR3 nucleotides read TGTGCCAGCAGCCCTCCAAGCACAGATACGCAGTATTTT. Translating it yields CASSPPSTDTQYF. Full variable domain (rest looked up from reference TRBV5-4 and TRBJ2-3): ETGVTQSPTHLIKTRGQQVTLRCSSQSGHNTVSWYQQALGQGPQFIFQYYREEENGRGNFPPRFSGLQFPNYSSELNVNALELDDSALYLCASSPPSTDTQYFGPGTRLTVL.

The CDR3 here is CASRDGAEAFF. The CDR3 DNA follows: TGTGCCAGCAGAGACGGCGCTGAAGCTTTCTTT. This rearrangement joins TRBV28 to TRBJ1-1; no firm D call. This CDR3 has 11 residues. V was trimmed by 6 bases and J by 6 bases, leaving 8 bases between them. CDR1 is MDHEN and CDR2 is SYDVKM in the germline V gene.